These 7 T cell receptor beta chains originate from one sample sequenced in a study of T cell responses to AZD1222 COVID-19 vaccine. TCRdb's table, derived via immunoSEQ multiplex PCR, lists solely in-frame clones and lacks some. The sample consists of approximately 110,000 clones, over 85% of them appearing once. This sample comprised peripheral blood, obtained on day 0 of AZD1222 vaccination. The receptors were sampled from an adult in good health.

V usage is TRBV27 and J usage is TRBJ1-1, with 9 bases fitting TRBD1. Per germline, CDR1 MNHEY and CDR2 SMNVEV (reference sequence). J lost 5 bases, V lost 6 bases, and 7 bases had no gene match. The length of the CDR3 is 14 residues. The CDR3 DNA sequence: TGTGCCAGCAGGCCAGGGACAGGGAGGACTGAAGCTTTCTTT. Amino acid sequence: CASRPGTGRTEAFF.

J is TRBJ1-3 and V is TRBV12-5; D unclear. The CDR3 runs to 15 residues. V was pared by 3 bases and J by 2 bases, with 11 bases between. Germline V lookup: CDR1 LGHNT, CDR2 FRNRAP. CDR3 protein: CASGLRMNPGNTIYF. The CDR3 DNA is TGTGCTAGTGGTTTAAGAATGAACCCTGGAAACACCATATATTTT.

Only one count was recorded for this clone. This chain connects TRBV28 to TRBJ1-4; 9 bases fit TRBD1. The J segment lost 5 bases and the V segment lost 2 bases, leaving 6 bases of the junction unmatched. This CDR3 is 16 amino acids long. CDR1 and CDR2 (germline): MDHEN, SYDVKM. CDR3 DNA: TGTGCCAGCAGTTTACACACAGGGGGCCTCAATGAAAAACTGTTTTTT. It yields the protein CASSLHTGGLNEKLFF. Full variable domain (rest looked up from reference TRBV28 and TRBJ1-4): DVKVTQSSRYLVKRTGEKVFLECVQDMDHENMFWYRQDPGLGLRLIYFSYDVKMKEKGDIPEGYSVSREKKERFSLILESASTNQTSMYLCASSLHTGGLNEKLFFGSGTQLSVL.

A single count supports this clone. The rearrangement links TRBV4-1 to TRBJ1-3; no clear D gene. The germline gives CDR1 MGHRA, CDR2 YSYEKL. CDR3 length: 14 amino acids. V gave up 0 bases and J gave up 7 bases, with 10 bases separating them. In DNA, the CDR3 is TGCGCCAGCAGCCAAGATCCTCAGGACAACACCATATATTTT. Its protein product is CASSQDPQDNTIYF.

The chain uses TRBV10-1 and TRBJ2-5; 9 bases are shared with TRBD2. The CDR3 is 23 amino acids. Germline values: CDR1 WNHNN, CDR2 SYGVQD (reference sequence). Trimming cost V 2 bases and J 2 bases; bases outside gene matches: 27. In DNA form, the CDR3 reads TGCGCCAGCAGTGAGGGGCCATTGTCGGTGCCGGGACTAGCCCGGCCGGGGCAAGAGACCCAGTACTTC. Translated: CASSEGPLSVPGLARPGQETQYF.

The V call is TRBV27, the J call TRBJ2-3; maybe TRBD1 (7 bases). The V gene lost 3 bases and the J gene lost 7 bases, with 14 bases spanning the gap. CDR1 MNHEY and CDR2 SMNVEV come from the germline V gene (reference sequence). There are 14 residues in the CDR3. In nucleotides, the CDR3 is TGTGCCAGCAGTTTTTCCCAGGGGGGCAATACGCAGTATTTT. Translation: CASSFSQGGNTQYF.

The chain has TRBV11-3 and TRBJ1-2; 9 nucleotides agree with TRBD1. V lost 3 bases to trimming and J lost 2 bases; unmatched junction nucleotides: 7. CDR3 size: 16 residues. Germline V CDR1 and CDR2: SGHNT, YENEEA. CDR3 residues: CASSFSTGGRNYGYTF. In nucleotides, the CDR3 is TGTGCCAGCAGCTTCTCGACAGGGGGGAGAAACTATGGCTACACCTTC.